This T cell receptor beta chain was sequenced during a study of CD8 T cells in ankylosing spondylitis. It was by quantitative 5'-RACE with molecular barcodes that TCR beta libraries were made. In TCRdb, the 5' RACE reads were re-called with MiXCR into one record per CDR3 protein. The sample holds about 840,000 distinct CDR3 sequences, about 10% seen once. The V gene's germline CDR1 is SQVTM and CDR2 ANQGSEA. The V segment lost 1 base and the J segment 2 bases; nucleotides outside the gene matches: 4. CDR3 length: 15 residues. Study-wide findings and caveats: Existing reports had already noted some motif variants in reactive arthritis synovial fluid and blood. In peripheral blood, disease-linked CD8+ clones occurred at relatively low frequencies. There was a TCR beta motif, made of several highly homologous variants, that appeared characteristic of ankylosing spondylitis blood.

This clonotype has only a few counts. The antigen remains undetermined. Sequencing used blood, either unsorted or a sorted T cell fraction (not recorded which). The source of this sequence is a male donor with ankylosing spondylitis. This chain links TRBV29-1 with TRBJ2-3; 9 bases line up with TRBD2. In DNA form, the CDR3 reads TGCAGCGTTGAAGGAATAGCGGGAGCCACAGATACGCAGTATTTT. Its protein product is CSVEGIAGATDTQYF.